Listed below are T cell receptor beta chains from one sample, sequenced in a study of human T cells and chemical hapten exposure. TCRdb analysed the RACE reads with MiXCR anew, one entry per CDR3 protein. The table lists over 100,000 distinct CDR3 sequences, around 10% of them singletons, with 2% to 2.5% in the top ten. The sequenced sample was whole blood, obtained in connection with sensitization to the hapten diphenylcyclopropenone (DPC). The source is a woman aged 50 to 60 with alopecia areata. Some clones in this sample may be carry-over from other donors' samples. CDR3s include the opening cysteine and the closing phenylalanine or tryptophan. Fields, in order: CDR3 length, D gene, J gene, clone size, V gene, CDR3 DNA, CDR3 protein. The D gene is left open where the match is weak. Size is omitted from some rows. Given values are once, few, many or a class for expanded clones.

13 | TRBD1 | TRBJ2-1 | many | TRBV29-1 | TGCAGCGTAGATCTTGACAGGGGAAATGAGCAGTTCTTC | CSVDLDRGNEQFF
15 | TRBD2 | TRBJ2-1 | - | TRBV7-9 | TGTGCCAGCAGGTCGGCCGGGGGGGCCTACAATGAGCAGTTCTTC | CASRSAGGAYNEQFF
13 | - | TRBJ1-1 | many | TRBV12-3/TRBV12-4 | TGTGCCAGCAGTTTAGGCAGCTACCTTGAAGCTTTCTTT | CASSLGSYLEAFF
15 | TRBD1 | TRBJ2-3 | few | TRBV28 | TGTGCCAGCAGTTCAACCCGACAGGGGGTAGATACGCAGTATTTT | CASSSTRQGVDTQYF
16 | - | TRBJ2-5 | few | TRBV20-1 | TGCAGTGCTAGAGATTATAGGCTACCCGGAGGCGAGACCCAGTACTTC | CSARDYRLPGGETQYF
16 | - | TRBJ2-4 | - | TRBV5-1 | TGCGCCAGCAGCCTGCGAACAGGGGGAGGGGGCAACATTCAGTACTTC | CASSLRTGGGGNIQYF
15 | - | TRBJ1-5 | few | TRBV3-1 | TGTGCCAGCAGCCAACAAACAGGGCCCAATCAGCCCCAGCATTTT | CASSQQTGPNQPQHF
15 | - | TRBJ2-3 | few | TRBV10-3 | TGTGCCATCAGTGAGGGCGATGGTTACACAGATACGCAGTATTTT | CAISEGDGYTDTQYF
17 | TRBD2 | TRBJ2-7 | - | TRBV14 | TGTGCCAGCAGCCAAGATCTGGTTAGCGGGTACCCCTACGAGCAGTACTTC | CASSQDLVSGYPYEQYF
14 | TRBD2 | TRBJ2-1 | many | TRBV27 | TGTGCCAGCAGAATAGCGGGAGTCCCCAATGAGCAGTTCTTC | CASRIAGVPNEQFF
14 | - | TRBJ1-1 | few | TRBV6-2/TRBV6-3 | TGTGCCAGCAGTTGGGGGGGGAAGAACACTGAAGCTTTCTTT | CASSWGGKNTEAFF
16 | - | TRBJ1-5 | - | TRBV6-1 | TGTGCCAGCAGTGAGCAGGGGAGAGGAAGCAATCAGCCCCAGCATTTT | CASSEQGRGSNQPQHF
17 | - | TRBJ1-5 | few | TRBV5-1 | TGCGCCAGCAGCTCACAGCTAGGGGGTTGGAGCAATCAGCCCCAGCATTTT | CASSSQLGGWSNQPQHF
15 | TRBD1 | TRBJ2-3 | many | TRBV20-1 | TGCAGTGCTAGACTACAGGGGAGACGGACAGATACGCAGTATTTT | CSARLQGRRTDTQYF
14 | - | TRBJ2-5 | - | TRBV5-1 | TGCGCCAGCAGCTTAAATGGACAGCAAGAGACCCAGTACTTC | CASSLNGQQETQYF
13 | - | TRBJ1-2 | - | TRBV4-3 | TGCGCCAGCAGCCAGACTGGGACCGATGGCTACACCTTC | CASSQTGTDGYTF
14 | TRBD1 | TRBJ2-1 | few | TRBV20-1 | TGCAGTGCTCTGAAGGGGACAGGGTCCGATGAGCAGTTCTTC | CSALKGTGSDEQFF
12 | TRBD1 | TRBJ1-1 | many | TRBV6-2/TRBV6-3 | TGTGCCAGCAGCCGTGACAGGGTTGGAGCTTTCTTT | CASSRDRVGAFF
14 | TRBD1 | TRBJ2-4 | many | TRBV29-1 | TGCAGCGTCTCGACAGGGTCGCCTCAAAACATTCAGTACTTC | CSVSTGSPQNIQYF
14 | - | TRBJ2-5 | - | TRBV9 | TGTGCCAGCAGCGCTCAGAGCCCTCAAGAGACCCAGTACTTC | CASSAQSPQETQYF
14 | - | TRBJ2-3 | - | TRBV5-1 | TGCGCCAGCAGCTCCGACAGTGCGGCAGATACGCAGTATTTT | CASSSDSAADTQYF
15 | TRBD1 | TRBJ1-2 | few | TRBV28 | TGTGCCAGCAGTTTCGGGCAGGGGGGAACCTATGGCTACACCTTC | CASSFGQGGTYGYTF
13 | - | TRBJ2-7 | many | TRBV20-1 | TGCAGTGCTAGAGATAGAGAGGGACGGATGGTGTACTTC | CSARDREGRMVYF
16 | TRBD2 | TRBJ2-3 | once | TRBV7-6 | TGTGCCAGCAGCTCAGTCGAGCGGGAGATGGGAGATACGCAGTATTTT | CASSSVEREMGDTQYF
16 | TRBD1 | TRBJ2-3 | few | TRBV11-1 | TGTGCCAGCAGCTTAATGACAGGGGGCTTAACAGATACGCAGTATTTT | CASSLMTGGLTDTQYF
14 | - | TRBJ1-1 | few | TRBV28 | TGTGCCAGCAGATTAGCCCCCCGAGTCACTGAAGCTTTCTTT | CASRLAPRVTEAFF
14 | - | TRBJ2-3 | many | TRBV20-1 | TGCAGTGCTAGTTCCTTACAGGGCGCAGATACGCAGTATTTT | CSASSLQGADTQYF
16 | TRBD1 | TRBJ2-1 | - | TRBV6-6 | TGTGCCAGCAGCCAGGGACAGGAGAGCTCCTACAATGAGCAGTTCTTC | CASSQGQESSYNEQFF
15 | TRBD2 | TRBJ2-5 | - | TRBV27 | TGTGCCAGCAGGGAGATCGGGACTAGGGAAGAGACCCAGTACTTC | CASREIGTREETQYF
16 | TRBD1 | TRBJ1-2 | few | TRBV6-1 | TGTGCCAGCAGGCCGGGACAGGAGTTACCGAACTATGGCTACACCTTC | CASRPGQELPNYGYTF
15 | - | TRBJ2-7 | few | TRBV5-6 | TGTGCCAGCAGCTTAGAGGGAGGATTTACCTACGAGCAGTACTTC | CASSLEGGFTYEQYF
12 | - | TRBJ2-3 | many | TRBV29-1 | TGCAGCGTTCTACCGGCCACAGATACGCAGTATTTT | CSVLPATDTQYF
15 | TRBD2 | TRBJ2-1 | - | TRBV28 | TGTGCCAGCAGTTATAGCGGGGACCCTTGGAATGAGCAGTTCTTC | CASSYSGDPWNEQFF
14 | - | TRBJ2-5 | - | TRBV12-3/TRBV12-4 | TGTGCCAGCAGCCTTGGACCCAGACAAGAGACCCAGTACTTC | CASSLGPRQETQYF
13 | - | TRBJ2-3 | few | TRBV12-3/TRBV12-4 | TGTGCCAGCAGCCCACACACCACAGATACGCAGTATTTT | CASSPHTTDTQYF
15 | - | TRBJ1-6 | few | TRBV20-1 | TGCAGTGCTCCTGCCCCTAGCTCCTATAATTCACCCCTCCACTTT | CSAPAPSSYNSPLHF